This passage covers 3 T cell receptor beta chains from one sample sequenced in a study of T cell changes during pregnancy in multiple sclerosis. The repertoire was sequenced with immunoSEQ multiplex PCR; TCRdb's copy has only in-frame clones and lacks some. The repertoire consists of about 70,000 clones, with about 94% occurring once and the leading ten covering 0.58%. Here the sequenced sample was peripheral blood, taken in the third trimester of pregnancy. These TCRs come from a female donor with multiple sclerosis, enrolled in a pregnancy study.

The genes are TRBV13 and TRBJ2-7, with D tentatively TRBD2 (6 bases). This CDR3 contains 13 residues. The V and J ends lost 7 bases and 3 bases respectively, with 13 bases between them. Germline CDR1 reads PRHDT; CDR2 reads FYEKMQ (reference sequence). CDR3 region: CASTPPGGYEQYF. CDR3 bases: TGTGCCAGCACCCCCCCCGGGGGCTACGAGCAGTACTTC.

The chain combines TRBV11-2 with TRBJ2-5; 9 bases are a match to TRBD1. The CDR3 has 15 residues. V lost 2 bases, J lost 5 bases, and 6 bases stayed unmatched. In germline, CDR1 is SGHAT, CDR2 FQNNGV. Written as DNA, the CDR3 is TGTGCCAGCAGCTTACAACCGACAGGGGGTGAGACCCAGTACTTC. This gives the protein CASSLQPTGGETQYF.

The J gene is TRBJ1-1, the V gene TRBV6-6; no clear D. V was trimmed by 7 bases and J by 11 bases, leaving 14 bases between them. The CDR3 has 11 amino acids. Germline CDR1 is MNHNY and CDR2 is SVGAGI (reference sequence). CDR3 protein: CASTLTEAAFF. In DNA form, the CDR3 reads TGTGCCAGCACACTGACCGAAGCGGCTTTCTTT.